Following are 2 T cell receptor beta chains from one sample sequenced in a study of T cell repertoires in cytomegalovirus infection. Each CDR3 protein gets one entry after TCRdb re-called the reads with MiXCR. The sample lists approximately 500,000 distinct CDR3 sequences, 16% occurring once. The sample was CD8+ T cells from PBMCs. Receptors originate from a human donor in good health (CMV status not recorded). Some clones in this sample may be carry-over from other donors' samples.

Only a few counts were recorded for this clonotype. The chain employs TRBV6-5 and TRBJ2-7; either TRBD1 or TRBD2 may supply D (5 bases each). Germline CDR1 reads MNHEY; CDR2 reads SVGAGI. The length of the CDR3 is 14 residues. The V end lost 5 bases, the J end lost 2 bases, and 13 bases lay between the germline ends. The CDR3 loop reads CASSHQGDPYEQYF. The CDR3 DNA reads TGTGCCAGCAGTCATCAGGGAGACCCCTACGAGCAGTACTTC.

This clonotype came up many times. The genes are TRBV19 and TRBJ1-1; D is perhaps TRBD1 (6 bases). This CDR3 spans 13 amino acids. Trimming cost V 1 base and J 6 bases, with 9 bases left between them. Germline loops: CDR1 LNHDA, CDR2 SQIVND (reference sequence). The chain's CDR3 is CASSIVGASEAFF. As DNA, the CDR3 is TGTGCCAGTAGTATAGTGGGGGCCTCTGAAGCTTTCTTT.